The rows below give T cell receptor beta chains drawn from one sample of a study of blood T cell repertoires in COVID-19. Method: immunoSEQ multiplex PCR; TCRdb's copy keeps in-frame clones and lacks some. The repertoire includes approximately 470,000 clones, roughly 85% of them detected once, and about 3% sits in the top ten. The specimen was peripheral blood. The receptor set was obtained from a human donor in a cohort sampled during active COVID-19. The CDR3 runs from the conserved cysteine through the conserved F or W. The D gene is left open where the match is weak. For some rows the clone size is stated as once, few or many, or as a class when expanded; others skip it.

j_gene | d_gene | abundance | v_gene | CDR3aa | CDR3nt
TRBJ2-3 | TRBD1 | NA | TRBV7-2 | CASSLVSRQGGTDTQYF | TGTGCCAGCAGCTTAGTTAGTCGACAGGGAGGCACAGATACGCAGTATTTT
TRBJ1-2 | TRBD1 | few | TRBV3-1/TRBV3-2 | CASSQGGTGQGYTF | TGTGCCAGCAGCCAAGGTGGGACAGGGCAGGGCTACACCTTC
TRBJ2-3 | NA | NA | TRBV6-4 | CASSDLATDTQYF | TGTGCCAGCAGTGACTTGGCCACAGATACGCAGTATTTT
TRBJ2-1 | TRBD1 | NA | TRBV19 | CASRQGGGNEQFF | TGTGCCAGCAGACAGGGGGGAGGTAATGAGCAGTTCTTC
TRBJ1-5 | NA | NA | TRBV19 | CASEHRRSDQPQHF | TGTGCCAGCGAACACCGGAGGAGCGATCAGCCCCAGCATTTT
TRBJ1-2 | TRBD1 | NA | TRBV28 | CASSLAGQSSGYTF | TGTGCCAGCAGTTTAGCGGGACAGTCGTCTGGCTACACCTTC
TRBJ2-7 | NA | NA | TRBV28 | CASTLDRTYEQYF | TGTGCCAGCACCCTGGACAGAACCTACGAGCAGTACTTC
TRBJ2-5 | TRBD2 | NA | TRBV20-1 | CSASLPGLGGIGQETQYF | TGCAGTGCTAGTCTACCGGGACTAGGGGGGATAGGGCAAGAGACCCAGTACTTC
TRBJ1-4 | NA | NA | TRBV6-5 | CASSSEPRVKLFF | TGTGCCAGCAGTTCCGAACCTCGGGTAAAACTGTTTTTT
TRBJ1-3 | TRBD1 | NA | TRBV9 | CASSVATGFGNTIYF | TGTGCCAGCAGCGTAGCGACAGGGTTTGGAAACACCATATATTTT
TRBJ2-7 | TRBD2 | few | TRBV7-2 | CASSFGTSGRYEQYF | TGTGCCAGCAGCTTCGGGACTAGCGGCCGCTACGAGCAGTACTTC
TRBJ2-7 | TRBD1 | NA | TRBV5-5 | CASSWDRATYEQYF | TGTGCCAGCAGCTGGGACAGAGCCACCTACGAGCAGTACTTC
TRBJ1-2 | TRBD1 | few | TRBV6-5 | CASSSTQGVYGYTF | TGTGCCAGCTCATCGACACAGGGGGTCTATGGCTACACCTTC
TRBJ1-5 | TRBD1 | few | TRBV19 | CASSIRTGVGNQPQHF | TGTGCCAGTAGTATAAGGACAGGGGTCGGTAATCAGCCCCAGCATTTT
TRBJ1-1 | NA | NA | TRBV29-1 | CSVVGGRNTEAFF | TGCAGCGTTGTAGGAGGGAGGAACACTGAAGCTTTCTTT
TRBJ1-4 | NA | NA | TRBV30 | CAWSPKTGHGEKLFF | TGTGCCTGGAGTCCCAAAACGGGACACGGGGAAAAACTGTTTTTT
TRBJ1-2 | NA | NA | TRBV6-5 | CASTRIQGYGYTF | TGTGCCAGCACCAGGATACAGGGTTATGGCTACACCTTC
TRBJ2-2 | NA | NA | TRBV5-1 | CASSSLPGTGELFF | TGCGCCAGCAGCTCCCTACCTGGCACCGGGGAGCTGTTTTTT
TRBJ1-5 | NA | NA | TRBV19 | CASDRRDQPQHF | TGTGCCAGTGATAGGAGGGATCAGCCCCAGCATTTT
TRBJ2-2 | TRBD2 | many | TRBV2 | CASSDPGGGLLTGELFF | TGTGCCAGCAGTGACCCCGGGGGGGGACTCCTCACCGGGGAGCTGTTTTTT
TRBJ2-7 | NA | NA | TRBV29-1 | CSVDWGNSYEQYF | TGCAGCGTTGATTGGGGCAACTCCTACGAGCAGTACTTC
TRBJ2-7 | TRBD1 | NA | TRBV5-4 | CASSKPGTGGTYEQYF | TGTGCCAGCAGCAAACCCGGGACAGGGGGCACCTACGAGCAGTACTTC
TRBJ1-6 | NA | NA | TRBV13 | CASLRGQNSPLHF | TGTGCCAGTCTCAGGGGTCAGAATTCACCCCTCCACTTT
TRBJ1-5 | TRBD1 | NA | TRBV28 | CASNPQDRDQPQHF | TGTGCCAGCAACCCTCAAGACAGGGACCAGCCCCAGCATTTT
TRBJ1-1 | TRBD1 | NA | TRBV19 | CASRNRGTEAFF | TGTGCCAGTAGGAACAGGGGAACTGAAGCTTTCTTT
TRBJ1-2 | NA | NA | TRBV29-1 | CSVGGVDGYTF | TGCAGCGTGGGAGGGGTGGATGGCTACACCTTC
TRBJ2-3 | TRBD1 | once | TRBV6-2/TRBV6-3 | CASSSPDRAPDTQYF | TGTGCCAGCAGCTCCCCGGACAGGGCGCCAGATACGCAGTATTTT
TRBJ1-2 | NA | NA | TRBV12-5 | CASGQEVGNGYTF | TGTGCTAGTGGTCAGGAGGTGGGGAATGGCTACACCTTC
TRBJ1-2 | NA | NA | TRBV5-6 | CASTTTVSSRFYGYTF | TGTGCCAGCACGACGACAGTCTCCTCCCGATTCTATGGCTACACCTTC
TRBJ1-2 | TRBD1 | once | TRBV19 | CASRRQGALYGYTF | TGTGCCAGTAGAAGACAGGGGGCGCTCTATGGCTACACCTTC
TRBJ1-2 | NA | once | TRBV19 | CASSPPASNYGYTF | TGTGCCAGTAGTCCCCCCGCGTCTAACTATGGCTACACCTTC
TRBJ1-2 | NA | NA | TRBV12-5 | CASGPLLGASTQTNYGYTF | TGTGCTAGTGGTCCCCTATTGGGGGCCTCCACTCAGACTAACTATGGCTACACCTTC
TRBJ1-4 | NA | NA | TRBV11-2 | CASSLGRARDEKLFF | TGTGCCAGCAGCTTAGGAAGGGCGAGGGATGAAAAACTGTTTTTT
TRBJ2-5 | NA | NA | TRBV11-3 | CASSLGRVGETQYF | TGTGCCAGCAGCTTAGGGAGGGTCGGTGAGACCCAGTACTTC
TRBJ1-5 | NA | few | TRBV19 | CASSITYGQMSNQPQHF | TGTGCCAGTAGTATAACTTACGGACAGATGAGCAATCAGCCCCAGCATTTT
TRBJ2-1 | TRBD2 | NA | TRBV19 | CASSIREGKYNEQFF | TGTGCCAGTAGTATCCGGGAGGGAAAATACAATGAGCAGTTCTTC
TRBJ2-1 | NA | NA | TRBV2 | CATTGRVRYNEQFF | TGTGCCACCACAGGGCGGGTAAGGTACAATGAGCAGTTCTTC
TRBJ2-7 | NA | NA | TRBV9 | CASRGDNYEQYF | TGTGCCAGCAGAGGGGACAACTACGAGCAGTACTTC
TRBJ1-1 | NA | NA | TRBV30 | CAWSVGPKGTEAFF | TGTGCCTGGAGTGTTGGGCCCAAGGGGACTGAAGCTTTCTTT
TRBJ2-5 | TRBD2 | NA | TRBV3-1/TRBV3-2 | CASSHKTSGYETQYF | TGTGCCAGCAGCCATAAGACTAGCGGGTATGAGACCCAGTACTTC
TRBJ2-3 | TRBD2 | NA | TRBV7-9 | CASSYGTSGSTDTQYF | TGTGCCAGCAGCTACGGGACTAGCGGAAGCACAGATACGCAGTATTTT
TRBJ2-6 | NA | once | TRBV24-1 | CATSDSGGLTGANVLTF | TGTGCCACCAGTGATTCGGGGGGCCTAACAGGGGCCAACGTCCTGACTTTC
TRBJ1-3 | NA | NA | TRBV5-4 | CASSLDPAGNTIYF | TGTGCCAGCAGCTTGGACCCAGCTGGAAACACCATATATTTT
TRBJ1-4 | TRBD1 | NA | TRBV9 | CASSPGGGLNEKLFF | TGTGCCAGCAGCCCAGGGGGCGGTCTTAATGAAAAACTGTTTTTT
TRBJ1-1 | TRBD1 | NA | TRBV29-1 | CSVQQGGTEAFF | TGCAGCGTCCAACAGGGGGGGACTGAAGCTTTCTTT
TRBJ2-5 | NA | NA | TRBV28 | CASSSTRTGETQYF | TGTGCCAGCAGTTCTACGAGGACTGGGGAGACCCAGTACTTC
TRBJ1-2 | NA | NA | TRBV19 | CASRSRETVLYGYTF | TGTGCCAGTAGATCAAGGGAGACGGTACTTTATGGCTACACCTTC
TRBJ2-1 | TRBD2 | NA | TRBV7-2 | CASSLGLAGYNEQFF | TGTGCCAGCAGCCTGGGACTAGCGGGATACAATGAGCAGTTCTTC
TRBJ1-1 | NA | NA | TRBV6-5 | CASSYQRPNTEAFF | TGTGCCAGCAGTTATCAGCGACCCAACACTGAAGCTTTCTTT
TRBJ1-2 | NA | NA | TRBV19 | CASSKNRDPTTHGYTF | TGTGCCAGTAGTAAGAACAGGGACCCTACGACGCATGGCTACACCTTC
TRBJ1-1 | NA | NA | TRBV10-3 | CAISESGGPTEAFF | TGTGCCATCAGTGAGTCGGGGGGACCCACTGAAGCTTTCTTT
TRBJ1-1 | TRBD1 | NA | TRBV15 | CATSRDRGAGTEAFF | TGTGCCACCAGCAGAGACAGGGGGGCTGGAACTGAAGCTTTCTTT